This T cell receptor beta chain was observed in a study of T-cell reconstitution after alpha-beta-depleted transplantation in children (TCRdb year 2016). The study in broad terms: Using TCR repertoire profiling, the study quantitatively followed how T-cell immune reconstitution unfolded in children after TCRalphabeta/CD19-depleted allogeneic hematopoietic cell transplantation. Findings and caveats that apply to the study as a whole: In some patients, the high TCRbeta diversity seen at day 60 was put down to recipient T cells and intrathymic progenitors that had survived conditioning. The frequencies of hyperexpanded clones fell over the following months, and after one year, T-cell counts and TCRbeta diversity were mostly attributed to newly produced T cells. The apparently early alphabetaT-cell count recovery about two months after transplant was reportedly dependent on only several hundred rapidly expanded clones derived from non-depleted graft cells.

Library preparation employed PCR. Sequencer: Illumina HiSeq 2500. To normalize quantification of the TCRbeta repertoire, the TCR libraries were built with molecular barcoding that relied on unique molecular identifiers. Using fastp at Q25 and MiXCR, TCRdb reprocessed the public reads and kept productive beta chains. Rows are unified per CDR3 protein, each entry keeping the most common DNA and genes. The sample includes a few hundred thousand distinct CDR3 sequences, with roughly 27% observed a single time. In total, the top ten clones hold 30% to 45% of the sample. Worth noting for this clonotype: Its target antigen remains unknown. No much larger clonotype is one base removed from it; base qualities were not supplied.

V and J lose 4 bases and 5 bases, and a span of 12 bases separates them. From the cysteine through the phenylalanine, the CDR3 covers 14 amino acids. The read is trimmed to its CDR3 DNA, 42 bases read in frame from base 1. Based on the germline V gene (reference sequence), the CDR1 and CDR2 sequences are SGHNT and YYREEE. The treatment or condition label on this specimen signifies: allogeneic hematopoietic cell transplantation with graft depleted of TCRalphabeta T cells and CD19 B cells. The transplant recipients were children given TCRalphabeta/CD19-depleted allogeneic hematopoietic cell grafts. The TCR sequence derives from a boy under three years old with Wiskott-Aldrich syndrome, due to receive a stem cell transplant. The specimen was PBMCs, collected before TCRalphabeta/CD19-depleted stem cell transplant. The V and J genes are TRBV5-4 and TRBJ2-2; no D segment can be confidently identified. The CDR3 sequence is CASSPRPETGELFF. The DNA reads as follows: TGTGCCAGCAGCCCGAGACCAGAAACCGGGGAGCTGTTTTTT.